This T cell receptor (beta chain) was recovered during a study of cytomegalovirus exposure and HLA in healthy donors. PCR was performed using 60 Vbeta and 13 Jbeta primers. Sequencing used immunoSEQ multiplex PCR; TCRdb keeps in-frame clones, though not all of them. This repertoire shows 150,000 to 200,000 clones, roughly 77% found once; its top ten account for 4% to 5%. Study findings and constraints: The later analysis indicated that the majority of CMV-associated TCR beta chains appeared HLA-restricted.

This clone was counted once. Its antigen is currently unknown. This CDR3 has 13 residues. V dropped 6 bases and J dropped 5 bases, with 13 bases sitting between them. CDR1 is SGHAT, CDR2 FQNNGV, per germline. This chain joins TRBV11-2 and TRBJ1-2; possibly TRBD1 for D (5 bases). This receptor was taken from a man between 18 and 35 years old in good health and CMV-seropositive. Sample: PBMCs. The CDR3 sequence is CASRPPGNYGYTF. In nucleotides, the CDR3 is TGTGCCAGCAGACCCCCAGGGAATTATGGCTACACCTTC.